This paragraph covers one T cell receptor (beta chain) sequence. V was shortened by 5 bases and J by 2 bases, with 18 bases between the two germline ends. The CDR3 consists of 15 residues. Germline V gene sequence: CDR1 DFQATT, CDR2 SNEGSKA (reference sequence). Russia was home to the donors, healthy Caucasian individuals aged roughly 6 to 95. Primers used in a second PCR of about 6 to 11 cycles were a sample-barcoded 5' primer and a J-beta primer mix. CDR3-containing paired-end reads numbering at least 3 million came from each sample. TCRdb independently ran MiXCR on the 5' RACE reads; one entry per CDR3 protein. Among approximately 800,000 distinct CDR3 sequences listed, 55% to 70% were seen once. The data are from a study of blood T cells in healthy people across ages.

The sequencing sample was made of blood. This rearrangement joins TRBV20-1 to TRBJ2-5; D might be TRBD2 (5 bases). The clonotype comes from a man aged 30-40 years in good health. In nucleotides, the CDR3 is TGCAGTGCTCCCCCCTTACTAGTGCCGCAAGAGACCCAGTACTTC. Amino acids: CSAPPLLVPQETQYF.